One sample yielded the 11 T cell receptor beta chains listed below, sequenced in a study of CXCR4 blockade with PD-1 therapy in pancreatic cancer. Repertoires were generated with immunoSEQ multiplex PCR, while TCRdb's copy carries only in-frame clones and drops some. The sample holds 2,500 to 3,500 clones, approximately 38% seen once. Material: tumor tissue. All receptors derive from a human donor with pancreatic ductal adenocarcinoma.

Sample share makes this clone medium-sized. CDR3 protein: CASSLARSRVHGYTF. CDR3 coding DNA: TGTGCCAGCAGCTTGGCTAGGAGTAGGGTCCATGGCTACACCTTC. The rearrangement uses TRBV11-3 and TRBJ1-2; D is unresolved. V lost 3 bases and J 6 bases, leaving 17 bases between the germline ends. The V gene's germline CDR1 is SGHNT and CDR2 YENEEA. The CDR3 length is 15 residues.

The chain carries TRBV23-1 and TRBJ2-3; D ambiguous. TRBV23-1 belongs to the ORF category, with a function that is uncertain. The CDR3 is made up of 14 amino acids. Trimming took 6 bases from V and 9 from J, leaving 19 bases between them. In DNA form, the CDR3 reads TGCGCCAGCAGCCAAGATGGCCCGCAGACCACGCAGTATTTT. It translates to CASSQDGPQTTQYF.

The chain is built from TRBV6-8 and TRBJ1-4; D gene unclear. V was trimmed by 8 bases and J by 7 bases, leaving 11 bases between them. Germline V gives CDR1 MNHGY, CDR2 SAAAGT. There are 12 residues in the CDR3. This CDR3 reads CASSLFGEKLFF. In DNA, the CDR3 is TGTGCCAGCTCCTTGTTTGGTGAAAAACTGTTTTTT.

The J gene is TRBJ2-7, the V gene TRBV28; the D gene is possibly TRBD1 (7 bases). This CDR3 region has 14 residues. CDR1 MDHEN and CDR2 SYDVKM come from the germline V gene. V lost 6 bases to trimming and J lost 3 bases, with 15 bases between them. CDR3 region: CASRRDSGHYEQYF. DNA for the CDR3: TGTGCCAGCAGACGGGACAGCGGGCACTACGAGCAGTACTTC.

This chain joins TRBV19 and TRBJ1-4; the D gene is possibly TRBD1 (5 bases). The CDR3 covers 13 residues. From germline, CDR1 is LNHDA and CDR2 SQIVND (reference sequence). The V end lost 9 bases, the J end lost 13 bases, and 21 bases lay between the germline ends. The CDR3 loop is CASLPPGGTGLFF. CDR3 nucleotides: TGTGCCAGCCTACCCCCCGGGGGAACTGGACTGTTTTTT.

Judged by abundance, this clone is medium-sized (0.01 to 0.1%). This sequence joins TRBV11-3 and TRBJ2-2; D is undetermined. V was cut by 5 bases and J by 2 bases, with 9 bases left in between. CDR1 is SGHNT, CDR2 YENEEA, per germline. The CDR3 runs 14 residues. DNA for the CDR3: TGTGCCAGCAGCCCGACGGTTAACACCGGGGAGCTGTTTTTT. This encodes CASSPTVNTGELFF.

J is TRBJ1-5 and V is TRBV30, with TRBD1 matching over 8 bases. The V gene's germline CDR1 is GTSNPN and CDR2 SVGIG (reference sequence). The J segment lost 1 base and the V segment lost 6 bases, leaving 5 bases of the junction unmatched. CDR3 length: 14 amino acids. This CDR3 reads CACQGAWSNQPQHF. In DNA form, the CDR3 reads TGTGCCTGTCAGGGGGCTTGGAGCAATCAGCCCCAGCATTTT.

This chain connects TRBV19 to TRBJ1-6, with D tentatively TRBD1 (6 bases). The V and J ends lost 7 bases and 7 bases respectively, with 14 bases between them. The V gene's germline CDR1 is LNHDA and CDR2 SQIVND (reference sequence). The CDR3 contains 14 residues. The CDR3 region is CASKQGLRNSPLHF. In DNA form, the CDR3 reads TGTGCCAGTAAACAGGGACTTCGGAATTCACCCCTCCACTTT.

This clone was counted a few times. The rearrangement links TRBV11-3 to TRBJ2-1, with 8 bases lining up with TRBD2. J gave up 4 bases and V 4 bases, and 3 bases lay outside the gene matches. Germline lookup yields CDR1 SGHNT and CDR2 YENEEA. The CDR3 extends over 14 amino acids. The CDR3 spells CASSSGLDYNEQFF. In nucleotides, the CDR3 is TGTGCCAGCAGCTCGGGACTAGATTACAATGAGCAGTTCTTC. The full variable domain, in which reference TRBV11-3 and TRBJ2-1 provide the parts outside the CDR3, is EAGVVQSPRYKIIEKKQPVAFWCNPISGHNTLYWYLQNLGQGPELLIRYENEEAVDDSQLPKDRFSAERLKGVDSTLKIQPAELGDSAVYLCASSSGLDYNEQFFGPGTRLTVL.

The CDR3 DNA sequence: TGTGCCAGTAGTATATATTCGACCATCCAACAGGGGAAATCTGAAGCTTTCTTT. It specifies CASSIYSTIQQGKSEAFF. The chain combines TRBV19 with TRBJ1-1, with 7 bases matching TRBD1. The CDR3 runs to 18 residues. Trimming at V came to 2 bases and at J to 6 bases, leaving 18 bases not matched to a gene. From germline, CDR1 is LNHDA and CDR2 SQIVND (reference sequence).

For the CDR3, the DNA is TGTGCCAGCAGCAGCGGGGGGGCGGAGACCCAGTACTTC. Residues: CASSSGGAETQYF. V and J are TRBV6-8 and TRBJ2-5; 10 bases match TRBD2. Unmatched junction bases numbered 3, after V lost 6 bases and J lost 5 bases. In germline, CDR1 is MNHGY, CDR2 SAAAGT. This CDR3 is 13 amino acids long.